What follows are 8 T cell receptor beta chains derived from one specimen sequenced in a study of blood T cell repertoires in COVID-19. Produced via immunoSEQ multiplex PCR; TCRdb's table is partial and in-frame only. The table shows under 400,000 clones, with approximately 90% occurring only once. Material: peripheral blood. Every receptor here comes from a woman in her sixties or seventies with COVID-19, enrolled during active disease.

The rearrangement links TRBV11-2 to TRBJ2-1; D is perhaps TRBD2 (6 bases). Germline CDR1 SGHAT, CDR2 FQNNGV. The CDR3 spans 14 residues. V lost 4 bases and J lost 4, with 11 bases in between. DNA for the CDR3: TGTGCCAGCAGCTATGGGGGGATATACAATGAGCAGTTCTTC. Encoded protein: CASSYGGIYNEQFF.

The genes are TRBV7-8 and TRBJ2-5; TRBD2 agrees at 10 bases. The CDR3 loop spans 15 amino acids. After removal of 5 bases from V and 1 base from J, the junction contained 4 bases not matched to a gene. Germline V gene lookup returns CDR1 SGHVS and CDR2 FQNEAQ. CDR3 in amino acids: CASSGSGGPQETQYF. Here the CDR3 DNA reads TGTGCCAGCAGCGGTAGCGGGGGGCCCCAAGAGACCCAGTACTTC.

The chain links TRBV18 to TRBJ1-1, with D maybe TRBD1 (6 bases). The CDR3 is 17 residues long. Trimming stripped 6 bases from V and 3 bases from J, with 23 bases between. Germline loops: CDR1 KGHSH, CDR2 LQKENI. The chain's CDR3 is CASSLTQVTPGDTEAFF. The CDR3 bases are TGTGCCAGCTCCCTCACACAGGTAACTCCAGGGGACACTGAAGCTTTCTTT.

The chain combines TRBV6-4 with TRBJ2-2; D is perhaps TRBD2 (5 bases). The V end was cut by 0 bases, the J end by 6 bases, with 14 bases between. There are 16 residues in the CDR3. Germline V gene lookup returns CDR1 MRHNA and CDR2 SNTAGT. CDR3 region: CASSDSTKGTAGELFF. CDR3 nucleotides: TGTGCCAGCAGTGACTCGACTAAGGGAACGGCCGGGGAGCTGTTTTTT.

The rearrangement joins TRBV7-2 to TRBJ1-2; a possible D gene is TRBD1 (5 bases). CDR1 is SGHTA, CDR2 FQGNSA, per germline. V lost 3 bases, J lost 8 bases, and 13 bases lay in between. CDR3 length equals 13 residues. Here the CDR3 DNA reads TGTGCCAGCAGCTTGGGGGGGACGAAAGGCTACACCTTC. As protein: CASSLGGTKGYTF.

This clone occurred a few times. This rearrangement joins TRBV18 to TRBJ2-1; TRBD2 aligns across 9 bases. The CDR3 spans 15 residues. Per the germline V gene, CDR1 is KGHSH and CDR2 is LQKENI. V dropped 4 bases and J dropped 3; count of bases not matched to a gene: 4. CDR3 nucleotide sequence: TGTGCCAGCTCACTAGCGGGGGAAGGCTACAATGAGCAGTTCTTC. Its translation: CASSLAGEGYNEQFF.

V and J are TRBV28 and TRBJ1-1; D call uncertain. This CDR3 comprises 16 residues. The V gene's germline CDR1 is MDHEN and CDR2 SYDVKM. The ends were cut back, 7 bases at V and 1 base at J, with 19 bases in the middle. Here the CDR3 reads CASIQERRLTNTEAFF. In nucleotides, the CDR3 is TGTGCCAGCATCCAAGAACGGAGACTTACGAACACTGAAGCTTTCTTT.

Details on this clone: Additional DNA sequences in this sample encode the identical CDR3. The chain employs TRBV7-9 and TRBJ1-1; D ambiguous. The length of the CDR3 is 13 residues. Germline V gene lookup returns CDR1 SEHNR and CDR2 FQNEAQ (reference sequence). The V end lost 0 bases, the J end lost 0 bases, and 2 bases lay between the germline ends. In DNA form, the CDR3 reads TGTGCCAGCAGCTTAGCCATGAACACTGAAGCTTTCTTT. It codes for CASSLAMNTEAFF.